The 22 T cell receptor beta chains in this list originate from one sample, sequenced in a study of radiotherapy plus CTLA-4 blockade in lung cancer. Produced via immunoSEQ multiplex PCR; TCRdb's table is partial and in-frame only. The table records tens of thousands of clones, about four fifths of them present only once. The sample consisted of peripheral blood, taken from a patient treated with radiotherapy plus ipilimumab. The receptor set was obtained from a human donor with non-small cell lung cancer that progressed on radiotherapy plus ipilimumab.

This clone was seen more than once but under ten times. The genes are TRBV19 and TRBJ2-1, with D possibly TRBD2 on 5 matching bases. Deletions cut 5 bases from V and 5 bases from J, with 7 bases between. There are 12 residues in the CDR3. Per germline, CDR1 LNHDA and CDR2 SQIVND (reference sequence). The chain's CDR3 is CASSSGNNEQFF. The CDR3 DNA reads TGTGCCAGTAGTTCGGGAAACAATGAGCAGTTCTTC.

The chain couples TRBV4-3 to TRBJ1-6; D not resolved. This CDR3 is 14 amino acids long. CDR1 and CDR2 (germline): LGHNA, YSLEER. V gave up 0 bases and J gave up 8 bases, with 8 bases separating them. In DNA, the CDR3 is TGCGCCAGCAGCCAAGATCGAACGGATTCACCCCTCCACTTT. Protein product: CASSQDRTDSPLHF.

The table lists this clone with a count of one. J is TRBJ1-1 and V is TRBV9; D is possibly TRBD1 (5 bases). The CDR3 has 16 residues. V was pared by 4 bases and J by 4 bases, with 20 bases between. Germline CDR1 SGDLS, CDR2 YYNGEE. The chain's CDR3 is CASSPSGRGSGTEAFF. The CDR3 DNA sequence: TGTGCCAGCAGCCCCTCCGGGAGGGGCTCGGGCACTGAAGCTTTCTTT.

This chain uses TRBV27 with TRBJ1-1, with D unclear. V was clipped by 7 bases and J by 7 bases, with 13 bases between them. This CDR3 is 12 amino acids long. Germline V CDR1 and CDR2: MNHEY, SMNVEV (reference sequence). The CDR3 DNA reads TGTGCCAGCATGGTCGGTTCTAATGAAGCTTTCTTT. Its protein is CASMVGSNEAFF.

This clone was detected once. This chain joins TRBV11-3 and TRBJ2-2; D is perhaps TRBD1 (5 bases). This CDR3 region has 14 residues. V was clipped by 6 bases and J by 1 base, with 9 bases between them. CDR1 is SGHNT and CDR2 is YENEEA in the germline V gene. CDR3 sequence reads: CASSPQGNTGELFF. The DNA of the CDR3 is TGTGCCAGCAGTCCTCAGGGGAACACCGGGGAGCTGTTTTTT.

The chain employs TRBV5-6 and TRBJ2-3; 7 bases are shared with TRBD1. J was trimmed by 1 base and V by 0 bases; bases with no gene match: 5. There are 16 residues in the CDR3. Germline V lookup: CDR1 SGHDT, CDR2 YYEEEE. CDR3 in amino acids: CASSLGQGVRTDTQYF. DNA of the CDR3: TGTGCCAGCAGCTTGGGGCAGGGGGTCCGCACAGATACGCAGTATTTT. The entire variable domain, with the rest obtained from reference TRBV5-6 and TRBJ2-3, is as follows: DAGVTQSPTHLIKTRGQQVTLRCSPKSGHDTVSWYQQALGQGPQFIFQYYEEEERQRGNFPDRFSGHQFPNYSSELNVNALLLGDSALYLCASSLGQGVRTDTQYFGPGTRLTVL.

The chain couples TRBV9 to TRBJ2-5, with a possible D match to TRBD2 (5 bases). The CDR3 is made up of 14 amino acids. Germline CDR1 reads SGDLS; CDR2 reads YYNGEE. The germline V and J ends were trimmed by 0 bases and 4 bases, with 10 bases remaining between them. This chain's CDR3 is CASSVALGGETQYF. The DNA for the CDR3 is TGTGCCAGCAGCGTAGCGCTCGGAGGAGAGACCCAGTACTTC.

The V call is TRBV25-1, the J call TRBJ1-2; D gene uncertain. The V end lost 6 bases, the J end lost 2 bases, and 16 bases lay between the germline ends. Germline CDR1 and CDR2: MGHDK and SYGVNS. This CDR3 is 15 amino acids long. The CDR3 reads CASSPPEPENYGYTF. The CDR3, as DNA: TGTGCCAGCAGCCCACCGGAGCCCGAGAACTATGGCTACACCTTC.

The chain combines TRBV5-1 with TRBJ2-7; TRBD1 is a possible D gene (6 bases). Trimming cost V 0 bases and J 1 base, with 14 bases left between them. The CDR3 loop spans 16 amino acids. Per the germline V gene, CDR1 is SGHRS and CDR2 is YFSETQ. CDR3 in amino acids: CASSLALGAASYEQYF. The DNA for the CDR3 is TGCGCCAGCAGCTTGGCCCTGGGGGCAGCTTCCTACGAGCAGTACTTC.

V gene TRBV5-6 combines with J gene TRBJ2-1; 8 bases are a match to TRBD1. The germline CDR1 and CDR2 sequences are SGHDT and YYEEEE. The CDR3 spans 14 residues. The V and J ends lost 0 bases and 4 bases, in that order; junction bases with no gene match: 0. The CDR3 loop is CASSLGTGYNEQFF. The CDR3 bases are TGTGCCAGCAGCTTGGGGACAGGGTACAATGAGCAGTTCTTC. Using reference TRBV5-6 and TRBJ2-1 for the parts outside the CDR3, the full variable domain is DAGVTQSPTHLIKTRGQQVTLRCSPKSGHDTVSWYQQALGQGPQFIFQYYEEEERQRGNFPDRFSGHQFPNYSSELNVNALLLGDSALYLCASSLGTGYNEQFFGPGTRLTVL.

This clone was observed a few times. The same CDR3 can be traced to other DNA sequences in this sample. The chain combines TRBV7-9 with TRBJ1-1; D call uncertain. V shed 3 bases and J shed 5 bases, with 7 bases lying between them. Germline CDR1 SEHNR, CDR2 FQNEAQ (reference sequence). This CDR3 region has 12 residues. The CDR3 nucleotides read TGTGCCAGCAGCTTGGGCTATACTGAAGCTTTCTTT. Its translation: CASSLGYTEAFF.

The chain links TRBV5-5 to TRBJ1-5; 8 bases align to TRBD1. CDR3 size: 15 residues. The germline V gene encodes CDR1 SGHKS and CDR2 YYEKEE (reference sequence). V gave up 3 bases and J gave up 3 bases; unmatched junction bases: 5. The CDR3 coding sequence is TGTGCCAGCAGCTGGGGGACAGGACACAATCAGCCCCAGCATTTT. Protein product: CASSWGTGHNQPQHF.

This clone has only a few counts. The chain couples TRBV4-1 to TRBJ2-5, with D perhaps matching TRBD2 (7 bases). V was pared by 1 base and J by 1 base, with 13 bases between. Per germline, CDR1 MGHRA and CDR2 YSYEKL. The CDR3 has 16 residues. The CDR3 reads CASSQVRAGAQETQYF. The CDR3 coding sequence is TGCGCCAGCAGCCAAGTTAGGGCGGGGGCCCAAGAGACCCAGTACTTC.

Worth noting for this clone: One end of the junction fails to match germline, which may point to a read error. Other nucleotide sequences from this sample produce the same CDR3. V and J are TRBV2 and TRBJ1-2, with 12 bases matching TRBD1. The CDR3 consists of 17 residues. Germline CDR1 reads SNHLY; CDR2 reads FYNNEI. The CDR3 DNA is TGCGCCAGCAGTGAGAGGGGACAGGGGGCGTTTTACTATGGCTACACCTTC. Translated: CASSERGQGAFYYGYTF.

This chain connects TRBV30 to TRBJ1-5; no clear D. Germline V gene lookup returns CDR1 GTSNPN and CDR2 SVGIG (reference sequence). The CDR3 has 12 amino acids. The ends were cut back, 3 bases at V and 2 bases at J, with 5 bases in the middle. This chain's CDR3 is CAWSYRNQPQHF. CDR3 sequence (DNA): TGTGCCTGGAGCTACCGCAATCAGCCCCAGCATTTT.

This chain connects TRBV25-1 to TRBJ1-1; D is unresolved. V shed 2 bases and J shed 3 bases, with 7 bases lying between them. CDR1 and CDR2 from the germline V gene are MGHDK and SYGVNS. The CDR3 loop spans 13 amino acids. This CDR3 is CASSEGDHTEAFF. The CDR3 DNA reads as TGTGCCAGCAGTGAAGGGGATCACACTGAAGCTTTCTTT.

J is TRBJ1-1 and V is TRBV5-4; 7 bases align to TRBD1. CDR1 is SGHNT, CDR2 YYREEE, per germline (reference sequence). V lost 4 bases to trimming and J lost 6 bases; unmatched junction nucleotides: 9. CDR3 length: 14 amino acids. The CDR3 here is CASSAGGDRAEAFF. For the CDR3, the DNA is TGTGCCAGCAGCGCCGGGGGGGACAGAGCTGAAGCTTTCTTT.

The V gene is TRBV11-3, the J gene TRBJ2-1; D gene unclear. The CDR3 totals 15 residues. The germline V gene has CDR1 SGHNT and CDR2 YENEEA. The V gene lost 5 bases and the J gene lost 7 bases, with 18 bases spanning the gap. DNA of the CDR3: TGTGCCAGCAGCCCCGGACCTTCTAAGGGTAATGAGCAGTTCTTC. It encodes CASSPGPSKGNEQFF.

The chain has TRBV10-2 and TRBJ2-5; possible D gene TRBD2, 5 bases. This CDR3 spans 15 amino acids. The germline V and J ends were trimmed by 0 bases and 1 base, with 9 bases remaining between them. Germline CDR1 is WSHSY and CDR2 is SAAADI. CDR3 coding DNA: TGCGCCAGCAGTGAGTCACGGACTTCCCAAGAGACCCAGTACTTC. Amino acid sequence: CASSESRTSQETQYF.

The CDR3: CASSITGDNTGELFF. CDR3 nucleotides: TGTGCCAGTAGTATAACGGGAGACAACACCGGGGAGCTGTTTTTT. The V call is TRBV19, the J call TRBJ2-2, with D perhaps TRBD2 (6 bases). Germline V gene lookup returns CDR1 LNHDA and CDR2 SQIVND (reference sequence). The CDR3 length is 15 residues. Trimming left V 2 bases short and J 2 bases short, with 9 bases between.

The gene calls are TRBV5-4 and TRBJ2-2, with D maybe TRBD2 (5 bases). Trimming took off 3 bases at V and 4 bases at J, with 10 bases between the two ends. Germline assignment: CDR1 SGHNT and CDR2 YYREEE (reference sequence). CDR3 length: 14 amino acids. The CDR3 loop is CASSSAEPTGELFF. As DNA, the CDR3 is TGTGCCAGCAGCTCAGCGGAGCCCACCGGGGAGCTGTTTTTT.

The chain uses TRBV5-6 and TRBJ1-1; D not resolved. Germline CDR1 is SGHDT and CDR2 is YYEEEE. The length of the CDR3 is 13 residues. Trimming stripped 6 bases from V and 4 bases from J, with 13 bases between. The CDR3: CASTSGLITEAFF. The CDR3 coding sequence is TGTGCCAGCACCTCCGGACTAATCACTGAAGCTTTCTTT. Full variable domain (rest looked up from reference TRBV5-6 and TRBJ1-1): DAGVTQSPTHLIKTRGQQVTLRCSPKSGHDTVSWYQQALGQGPQFIFQYYEEEERQRGNFPDRFSGHQFPNYSSELNVNALLLGDSALYLCASTSGLITEAFFGQGTRLTVV.